This T cell receptor (beta chain) stems from a study of blood T cell repertoires in COVID-19. Whole-study context: Samples came from the United States, Italy and Spain, spanning acute and convalescent COVID-19. In each case, the material was cDNA or gDNA derived from T cells, B-cell-depleted T cells, or PBMCs.

V was trimmed by 0 bases and J by 6 bases, leaving 12 bases between them. Per the germline V gene, CDR1 is LGHNA and CDR2 is YSLEER. The CDR3 is 14 amino acids. Methods used by the authors: Reference gene primer amplification gave nucleated cell count estimates. TCRdb's copy holds only in-frame clones and misses some; the assay was immunoSEQ multiplex PCR. That table supplies the V and J calls and clone size; D and trimming were determined from the DNA. This sample carries about 73,000 clones, around 80% of them seen once, and the ten largest clones take 5% to 6%. In this sample, this clone turned up once.

V is TRBV4-3 and J is TRBJ2-7; no clear D gene. The clonotype comes from a man aged 45-60 years with active COVID-19. Sequencing was carried out using peripheral blood. CDR3 sequence reads: CASSQDMDSPEQYF. For the CDR3, the DNA is TGCGCCAGCAGCCAAGATATGGATAGCCCCGAGCAGTACTTC.